The 28 T cell receptor beta chains below all came from one sample that was sequenced in a study of control samples from healthy donors and cancer patients. This table comes from immunoSEQ multiplex PCR, and its TCRdb copy is limited to in-frame clones, with some not included. This table has 250,000 to 300,000 clones, more than 65% appearing once. Material: PBMCs. These receptors were obtained from an older woman with lung cancer.

This clone was recorded only once. The chain employs TRBV5-1 and TRBJ2-3, with 7 bases fitting TRBD2. The CDR3 has 16 residues. CDR1 SGHRS and CDR2 YFSETQ come from the germline V gene. V lost 4 bases to trimming and J lost 4 bases; unmatched junction nucleotides: 12. The CDR3 nucleotides are TGCGCCAGCAGCCCTCAGTGGGCGGGAGTGGCAGATACGCAGTATTTT. Translation: CASSPQWAGVADTQYF.

V usage is TRBV18 and J usage is TRBJ2-1, with 8 positions matching TRBD2. The CDR3 loop spans 16 amino acids. Trimming at V came to 1 base and at J to 6 bases, leaving 8 bases not matched to a gene. Germline V gives CDR1 KGHSH, CDR2 LQKENI. The CDR3 region has the DNA TGTGCCAGCTCACCACTACTAGCGGAACCAGCCAATGAGCAGTTCTTC. Translation gives CASSPLLAEPANEQFF. Complete variable domain (other parts from reference TRBV18 and TRBJ2-1): NAGVMQNPRHLVRRRGQEARLRCSPMKGHSHVYWYRQLPEEGLKFMVYLQKENIIDESGMPKERFSAEFPKEGPSILRIQQVVRGDSAAYFCASSPLLAEPANEQFFGPGTRLTVL.

This chain links TRBV7-8 with TRBJ2-7, with D perhaps matching TRBD1 or TRBD2 (6 bases each). Deletions cut 5 bases from V and 4 bases from J, with 12 bases between. The CDR3 is 13 residues long. CDR1 is SGHVS and CDR2 is FQNEAQ in the germline V gene. CDR3 sequence reads: CASSRGGRYEQYF. The CDR3 coding sequence is TGTGCCAGCAGCCGAGGGGGGCGATACGAGCAGTACTTC.

This chain connects TRBV19 to TRBJ2-1; 9 positions agree with TRBD1. J lost 7 bases, V lost 6 bases, and 10 bases had no gene match. CDR1 and CDR2 from the germline V gene are LNHDA and SQIVND (reference sequence). The CDR3 has 15 residues. The CDR3 DNA follows: TGTGCCAGTAGCAACAGGGGGCTAGGGGCTAATGAGCAGTTCTTC. Protein product: CASSNRGLGANEQFF.

J is TRBJ2-2 and V is TRBV25-1, with unresolved D. Trimming took off 6 bases at V and 0 bases at J, with 20 bases between the two ends. The germline gives CDR1 MGHDK, CDR2 SYGVNS. This CDR3 contains 18 residues. As DNA, the CDR3 is TGTGCCAGCAGCGATGAAGCGCAAGGCCTAGCGAACACCGGGGAGCTGTTTTTT. This codes for CASSDEAQGLANTGELFF.

The V call is TRBV7-6, the J call TRBJ1-5; D is unresolved. Germline V gives CDR1 SGHVS, CDR2 FNYEAQ. V lost 5 bases and J lost 4, with 9 bases in between. The CDR3 contains 13 residues. The CDR3 region is CASSPQENQPQHF. CDR3 nucleotides: TGTGCCAGCAGCCCTCAGGAAAATCAGCCCCAGCATTTT.

The chain employs TRBV21-1 and TRBJ1-1. TRBV21-1 constitutes a pseudogene. CDR3 length: 17 amino acids. CDR3 DNA sequence: TGTGCCAGCAGCAACAAAGGCCGGCTCAGACTTTACACTGAAGCTTTCTTT. Encoded protein: CASSNKGRLRLYTEAFF.

This chain links TRBV15 with TRBJ1-2; D ambiguous. V was shortened by 3 bases and J by 3 bases, with 8 bases between the two germline ends. The V gene's germline CDR1 is LNHNV and CDR2 YYDKDF (reference sequence). The CDR3 is made up of 13 amino acids. CDR3 amino acids: CATSRKVDYGYTF. CDR3 coding DNA: TGTGCCACCAGCAGGAAAGTTGACTATGGCTACACCTTC.

The chain employs TRBV2 and TRBJ2-3; D call uncertain. Germline V gene lookup returns CDR1 SNHLY and CDR2 FYNNEI. Trimming cost V 4 bases and J 1 base, with 9 bases left between them. CDR3 length equals 14 residues. DNA of the CDR3: TGTGCCAGCAGTGTTTGGCAGGGCACAGATACGCAGTATTTT. It specifies CASSVWQGTDTQYF.

Here the CDR3 DNA reads TGTGCCAGCCGGGGAACTAGCACCTACAATGAGCAGTTCTTC. It specifies CASRGTSTYNEQFF. This chain uses TRBV27 with TRBJ2-1, with D possibly being TRBD2 (6 bases). V gave up 8 bases and J gave up 2 bases, with 13 bases separating them. Looked up from germline, CDR1 is MNHEY and CDR2 is SMNVEV (reference sequence). The CDR3 spans 14 residues.

Here the CDR3 DNA reads TGTGCCAGCAGTTACTCCCGCACCTGGCCCCAGTACTTC. As protein: CASSYSRTWPQYF. V gene TRBV6-2 or TRBV6-3 combines with J gene TRBJ2-5; D is unclear. This CDR3 has 13 residues. The germline V gene has CDR1 MNHEY and CDR2 SVGEGT. The V gene lost 0 bases and the J gene lost 9 bases, with 11 bases spanning the gap.

This clone was counted once. The sample contains more than one DNA sequence encoding this CDR3. The chain is built from TRBV28 and TRBJ1-5; D is uncertain. Germline loops: CDR1 MDHEN, CDR2 SYDVKM. V was trimmed by 2 bases and J by 7 bases, leaving 6 bases between them. The CDR3 loop spans 12 amino acids. The CDR3: CASSLGGQPQHF. The CDR3 DNA reads as TGTGCCAGCAGTTTAGGCGGACAGCCCCAGCATTTT. Complete variable domain (other parts from reference TRBV28 and TRBJ1-5): DVKVTQSSRYLVKRTGEKVFLECVQDMDHENMFWYRQDPGLGLRLIYFSYDVKMKEKGDIPEGYSVSREKKERFSLILESASTNQTSMYLCASSLGGQPQHFGDGTRLSIL.

Remarks on this clone: This same CDR3 is encoded by further DNA sequences in the sample. The gene calls are TRBV28 and TRBJ1-2, with D possibly being TRBD1 (5 bases). Germline CDR1 and CDR2: MDHEN and SYDVKM. V shed 8 bases and J shed 3 bases, with 10 bases lying between them. The CDR3 has 12 amino acids. CDR3 amino acids: CASSLQDYGYTF. The CDR3 bases are TGTGCCAGCTCATTACAGGACTATGGCTACACCTTC.

The chain joins TRBV5-6 to TRBJ1-3, with D possibly being TRBD1 (6 bases). The ends were cut back, 0 bases at V and 5 bases at J, with 12 bases in the middle. The CDR3 sequence is 15 residues long. Germline V gene lookup returns CDR1 SGHDT and CDR2 YYEEEE. The CDR3 loop reads CASSLVDRSRNTIYF. The CDR3, as DNA: TGTGCCAGCAGCTTGGTCGACAGGTCTCGAAACACCATATATTTT. The full variable domain, completed using reference TRBV5-6 and TRBJ1-3, is DAGVTQSPTHLIKTRGQQVTLRCSPKSGHDTVSWYQQALGQGPQFIFQYYEEEERQRGNFPDRFSGHQFPNYSSELNVNALLLGDSALYLCASSLVDRSRNTIYFGEGSWLTVV.

V gene TRBV15 combines with J gene TRBJ1-2, with D perhaps TRBD1 (6 bases). This CDR3 is 16 amino acids long. Germline V gene lookup returns CDR1 LNHNV and CDR2 YYDKDF (reference sequence). Trimming shortened V by 0 bases and J by 0 bases, and 11 bases separated the two germline ends. The CDR3 DNA reads as TGTGCCACCAGCAGAGATCGTAGGGGGACTAACTATGGCTACACCTTC. Amino acids: CATSRDRRGTNYGYTF. The variable domain in full, completed from reference TRBV15 and TRBJ1-2, reads DAMVIQNPRYQVTQFGKPVTLSCSQTLNHNVMYWYQQKSSQAPKLLFHYYDKDFNNEADTPDNFQSRRPNTSFCFLDIRSPGLGDTAMYLCATSRDRRGTNYGYTFGSGTRLTVV.

V gene TRBV11-2 combines with J gene TRBJ2-5; 8 bases map to TRBD1. Germline lookup yields CDR1 SGHAT and CDR2 FQNNGV. The V segment lost 4 bases and the J segment 5 bases; nucleotides outside the gene matches: 3. The CDR3 is made up of 13 amino acids. The CDR3 loop reads CASSSGGAETQYF. The CDR3 region has the DNA TGTGCCAGCAGCTCAGGGGGCGCGGAGACCCAGTACTTC.

The chain carries TRBV7-9 and TRBJ2-5; unclear D gene. Trimming took 5 bases from V and 2 from J, leaving 9 bases between them. The CDR3 runs 13 residues. CDR1 is SEHNR, CDR2 FQNEAQ, per germline (reference sequence). This CDR3 reads CASSPWQQETQYF. The CDR3 DNA sequence: TGTGCCAGCAGCCCCTGGCAGCAAGAGACCCAGTACTTC.

The rearrangement uses TRBV24-1 and TRBJ1-5; unclear D gene. V was clipped by 4 bases and J by 1 base, with 13 bases between them. Germline V gives CDR1 KGHDR, CDR2 SFDVKD. The CDR3 is 16 amino acids. CDR3: CATSEGARASNQPQHF. DNA of the CDR3: TGTGCCACCAGTGAGGGAGCTCGGGCGAGCAATCAGCCCCAGCATTTT.

The chain employs TRBV28 and TRBJ2-1; 7 nucleotides line up with TRBD2. Unmatched junction bases numbered 11, after V lost 8 bases and J lost 1 base. CDR1 MDHEN and CDR2 SYDVKM come from the germline V gene. This CDR3 spans 16 amino acids. CDR3 nucleotide sequence: TGTGCCAGCGCTTACAGCGGGACTCAGTCCTACAATGAGCAGTTCTTC. Translated: CASAYSGTQSYNEQFF.

V usage is TRBV20-1 and J usage is TRBJ1-1; unclear D gene. Trimming removed 2 bases at V and 8 bases at J, with 6 bases between. Germline V CDR1 and CDR2: DFQATT, SNEGSKA (reference sequence). The CDR3 is 10 residues long. The CDR3 nucleotides are TGCAGTGCTAGAAATGCGGAAGCTTTCTTT. Amino acids: CSARNAEAFF.

The rearrangement joins TRBV12-5 to TRBJ2-5; D might be TRBD2 (6 bases). The CDR3 sequence is 15 residues long. Germline lookup yields CDR1 LGHNT and CDR2 FRNRAP. V lost 4 bases to trimming and J lost 2 bases, with 14 bases between them. DNA of the CDR3: TGTGCTAGTGGTTCAGGTTTCGGGGGTCAAGAGACCCAGTACTTC. This codes for CASGSGFGGQETQYF.

The gene calls are TRBV2 and TRBJ1-4; D remains unclear. This CDR3 is 13 amino acids long. Germline assignment: CDR1 SNHLY and CDR2 FYNNEI. V lost 4 bases and J lost 4, with 7 bases in between. This CDR3 reads CASSVDLNEKLFF. The CDR3 DNA reads as TGTGCCAGCAGTGTAGACCTTAATGAAAAACTGTTTTTT. The full variable domain, rest sourced from reference TRBV2 and TRBJ1-4, is EPEVTQTPSHQVTQMGQEVILRCVPISNHLYFYWYRQILGQKVEFLVSFYNNEISEKSEIFDDQFSVERPDGSNFTLKIRSTKLEDSAMYFCASSVDLNEKLFFGSGTQLSVL.

The J gene is TRBJ1-4, the V gene TRBV18, with D tentatively TRBD1 (5 bases). Trimming stripped 0 bases from V and 5 bases from J, with 13 bases between. The CDR3 has 16 residues. CDR1 is KGHSH and CDR2 is LQKENI in the germline V gene. The CDR3 spells CASSPPLGLSNEKLFF. Here the CDR3 DNA reads TGTGCCAGCTCACCACCGTTGGGACTCTCAAATGAAAAACTGTTTTTT.

The count of this clone is one. The V gene is TRBV5-1, the J gene TRBJ2-1; tentatively, D is TRBD2 (6 bases). V was clipped by 4 bases and J by 7 bases, with 9 bases between them. This CDR3 contains 12 residues. Germline CDR1 is SGHRS and CDR2 is YFSETQ. CDR3 sequence: CASSPEGNEQFF. In DNA, the CDR3 is TGCGCCAGCAGCCCGGAGGGAAATGAGCAGTTCTTC.

The V and J genes are TRBV19 and TRBJ1-1; TRBD1 matches at 8 bases. Trimming at V came to 10 bases and at J to 4 bases, leaving 2 bases not matched to a gene. This CDR3 region has 11 residues. Looked up from germline, CDR1 is LNHDA and CDR2 is SQIVND (reference sequence). The chain's CDR3 is CAIDRGTEAFF. CDR3 DNA: TGTGCCATTGACAGGGGCACTGAAGCTTTCTTT.

The chain carries TRBV10-3 and TRBJ2-2, with 10 bases aligning to TRBD2. The CDR3 is made up of 16 amino acids. CDR1 and CDR2 from the germline V gene are ENHRY and SYGVKD. V gave up 2 bases and J gave up 5 bases; unmatched junction bases: 5. DNA of the CDR3: TGTGCCATCAGTGAGGTAGCGGGGGGCTGGACCGGGGAGCTGTTTTTT. Residues: CAISEVAGGWTGELFF.

The rearrangement joins TRBV14 to TRBJ1-1; a weak D match, TRBD1 (6 bases). V lost 4 bases to trimming and J lost 4 bases, with 13 bases between them. This CDR3 is 14 amino acids long. CDR1 and CDR2 from the germline V gene are SGHDN and FVKESK. The CDR3 DNA is TGTGCCAGCAGCCTCTATAGAGGGGGCACTGAAGCTTTCTTT. Translation: CASSLYRGGTEAFF.

This sequence joins TRBV5-4 and TRBJ1-2, with D perhaps matching TRBD1 (6 bases). The V and J ends lost 4 bases and 0 bases respectively, with 16 bases between them. Germline lookup yields CDR1 SGHNT and CDR2 YYREEE (reference sequence). The length of the CDR3 is 16 residues. CDR3 nucleotides: TGTGCCAGCAGCCCTAAACAGGGTCCCGCTAACTATGGCTACACCTTC. It codes for CASSPKQGPANYGYTF. The whole variable domain, remainder taken from reference TRBV5-4 and TRBJ1-2, is ETGVTQSPTHLIKTRGQQVTLRCSSQSGHNTVSWYQQALGQGPQFIFQYYREEENGRGNFPPRFSGLQFPNYSSELNVNALELDDSALYLCASSPKQGPANYGYTFGSGTRLTVV.